One sample yielded the 15 T cell receptor beta chains listed below, sequenced in a study of blood T cells in healthy people across ages. Next came a second PCR, run for about 6 to 12 cycles, which used a sample-barcoded 5' primer along with a J-beta primer mix. MiXCR was run by TCRdb on the 5' RACE reads, yielding one entry per CDR3 protein. The table lists fewer than 1,200,000 distinct CDR3 sequences, almost 25% of them singletons. Separately, the same data were catalogued under a study of T cells of mothers and their children.

The sequencing input was blood. The receptor set was obtained from a girl aged 2 to 9 in good health.

This clonotype occurred a few times. V and J are TRBV21-1 and TRBJ2-3. TRBV21-1 is an annotated pseudogene. This CDR3 has 15 amino acids. The CDR3 protein is CASSQEESLTDTQYF. DNA of the CDR3: TGTGCCAGCAGCCAGGAAGAAAGCCTCACAGATACGCAGTATTTT.

This rearrangement joins TRBV27 to TRBJ2-5; D not resolved. Trimming took off 3 bases at V and 0 bases at J, with 8 bases between the two ends. The CDR3 runs to 14 residues. Per the germline V gene, CDR1 is MNHEY and CDR2 is SMNVEV (reference sequence). CDR3 protein: CASSLGSYQETQYF. The CDR3 DNA reads as TGTGCCAGCAGTTTGGGCTCGTACCAAGAGACCCAGTACTTC.

The chain has TRBV7-8 and TRBJ1-5; possibly TRBD1 for D (6 bases). Trimming took off 2 bases at V and 0 bases at J, with 8 bases between the two ends. The CDR3 is 15 amino acids. Germline CDR1 SGHVS, CDR2 FQNEAQ. The CDR3 spells CASSLKGDSNQPQHF. The CDR3 DNA is TGTGCCAGCAGCTTAAAGGGGGATAGCAATCAGCCCCAGCATTTT.

The chain employs TRBV5-1 and TRBJ2-5, with 9 bases that match TRBD2. The J call may be wrong; the DNA end is better matched by TRBJ2-1. This CDR3 contains 18 residues. CDR1 SGHRS and CDR2 YFSETQ come from the germline V gene. The chain's CDR3 is CASSRSQGSGRVEHEQFF. CDR3 DNA sequence: TGCGCCAGCAGCCGTAGTCAGGGTAGCGGGAGAGTGGAGCATGAGCAGTTCTTC.

This clonotype turned up a few times. This chain uses TRBV6-1 with TRBJ2-5, with D tentatively TRBD2 (5 bases). The tail of the sequence fits TRBJ2-1 better, so the J call may be wrong. The CDR3 runs 14 residues. Per germline, CDR1 MNHNS and CDR2 SASEGT. CDR3 residues: CASSESGGINEQFF. CDR3 nucleotide sequence: TGTGCCAGCAGTGAGAGTGGAGGTATAAATGAGCAGTTCTTC.

The chain has TRBV27 and TRBJ1-5; 8 nucleotides line up with TRBD1. CDR3 size: 15 residues. From germline, CDR1 is MNHEY and CDR2 SMNVEV (reference sequence). Trimming cost V 8 bases and J 5 bases; bases outside gene matches: 11. CDR3: CASSERDRGHQPQHF. The CDR3 region has the DNA TGTGCCAGCTCTGAGAGAGACAGGGGACATCAGCCCCAGCATTTT.

This clonotype was picked up one time. The chain links TRBV29-1 to TRBJ2-7, with TRBD1 identical over 9 bases. V lost 4 bases to trimming and J lost 4 bases; unmatched junction nucleotides: 5. The CDR3 totals 13 residues. Germline CDR1 is SQVTM and CDR2 is ANQGSEA. CDR3 loop: CSVVGTGNYEQYF. The CDR3 DNA is TGCAGCGTTGTTGGGACAGGGAATTACGAGCAGTACTTC.

This clonotype was picked up a small number of times. The rearrangement joins TRBV29-1 to TRBJ2-3; possibly TRBD1 for D (5 bases). The V gene's germline CDR1 is SQVTM and CDR2 ANQGSEA. The V and J ends lost 8 bases and 6 bases respectively, with 18 bases between them. The CDR3 totals 13 residues. The DNA for the CDR3 is TGCAGCCCGAGCGTCAGGGCGACGGATACGCAGTATTTT. It yields the protein CSPSVRATDTQYF.

This chain links TRBV5-1 with TRBJ2-1; 9 positions agree with TRBD2. With V trimmed by 2 bases and J by 4 bases, 4 bases remained unmatched. The CDR3 has 15 amino acids. Germline values: CDR1 SGHRS, CDR2 YFSETQ. The CDR3 DNA sequence: TGCGCCAGCAGCTTACCGACTAGCGGATACAATGAGCAGTTCTTC. It is translated as CASSLPTSGYNEQFF.

This clonotype was picked up a small number of times. This chain connects TRBV29-1 to TRBJ2-1; D is unresolved. The CDR3 covers 11 residues. Trimming left V 5 bases short and J 7 bases short, with 9 bases between. The germline V gene encodes CDR1 SQVTM and CDR2 ANQGSEA. The CDR3 nucleotides read TGCAGCGTTTCGATGGAGAATGAGCAGTTCTTC. Amino acid sequence: CSVSMENEQFF.

There are a few counts of this clonotype. This rearrangement joins TRBV6-5 to TRBJ1-3; a weak D match, TRBD1 (5 bases). CDR3 length equals 12 residues. The V gene lost 7 bases and the J gene lost 6 bases, with 10 bases spanning the gap. Looked up from germline, CDR1 is MNHEY and CDR2 is SVGAGI. The CDR3 nucleotides are TGTGCCAGCAAAGGACACCAAAACACCATATATTTT. Translated: CASKGHQNTIYF.

The J gene is TRBJ2-5, the V gene TRBV27, with 7 positions matching TRBD2. This CDR3 region has 13 residues. V shed 8 bases, J shed 7 bases, and the junction held 10 bases outside the gene matches. Germline-derived CDR1 and CDR2 are MNHEY and SMNVEV (reference sequence). The CDR3 sequence is CASAPGVAGTQYF. DNA for the CDR3: TGTGCCAGCGCCCCCGGGGTAGCGGGGACCCAGTACTTC.

V usage is TRBV5-6 and J usage is TRBJ2-4, with 8 bases matching TRBD1. The germline V gene has CDR1 SGHDT and CDR2 YYEEEE. The CDR3 sequence is 15 residues long. V lost 0 bases to trimming and J lost 6 bases; unmatched junction nucleotides: 5. The CDR3 coding sequence is TGTGCCAGCAGCTTGGCCCTCAGGGGGCGAAACATTCAGTACTTC. Its protein product is CASSLALRGRNIQYF.

Only a few counts were recorded for this clonotype. V and J are TRBV18 and TRBJ1-5; 10 bases align to TRBD1. The germline V gene encodes CDR1 KGHSH and CDR2 LQKENI. This CDR3 contains 14 residues. Trimming removed 3 bases from V and 6 bases from J; junction bases left unmatched: 2. The CDR3 loop reads CASSPRQGAQPQHF. The CDR3 region has the DNA TGTGCCAGCTCACCCCGACAGGGGGCTCAGCCCCAGCATTTT. The variable domain in full, completed from reference TRBV18 and TRBJ1-5, reads NAGVMQNPRHLVRRRGQEARLRCSPMKGHSHVYWYRQLPEEGLKFMVYLQKENIIDESGMPKERFSAEFPKEGPSILRIQQVVRGDSAAYFCASSPRQGAQPQHFGDGTRLSIL.

The chain employs TRBV6-2 or TRBV6-3 and TRBJ2-4; no definite D call. Germline-derived CDR1 and CDR2 are MNHEY and SVGEGT. CDR3 length equals 14 residues. With 5 bases removed from V and 1 base from J, the gap between germline ends came to 9 bases. This chain's CDR3 is CASSSGSAKNIQYF. The CDR3 nucleotides read TGTGCCAGCAGTAGTGGGTCGGCCAAAAACATTCAGTACTTC.